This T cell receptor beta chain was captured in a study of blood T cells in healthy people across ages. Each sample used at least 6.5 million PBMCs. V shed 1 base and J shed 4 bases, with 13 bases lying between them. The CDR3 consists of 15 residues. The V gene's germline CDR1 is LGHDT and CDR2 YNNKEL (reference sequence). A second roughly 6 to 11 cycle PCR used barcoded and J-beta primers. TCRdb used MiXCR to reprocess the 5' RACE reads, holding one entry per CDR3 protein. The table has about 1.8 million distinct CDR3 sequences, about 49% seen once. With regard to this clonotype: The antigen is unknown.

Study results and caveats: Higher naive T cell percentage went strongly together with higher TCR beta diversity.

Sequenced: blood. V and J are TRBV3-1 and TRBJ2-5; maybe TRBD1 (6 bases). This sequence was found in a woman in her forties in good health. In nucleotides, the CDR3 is TGTGCCAGCAGCCAAGGCCTTTGGGGGCGAGAGACCCAGTACTTC. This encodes CASSQGLWGRETQYF.